Each of the 22 T cell receptor beta chains below was sequenced from the same sample in a study of cytomegalovirus exposure and HLA in healthy donors. In the PCR, 60 Vbeta and 13 Jbeta primers were used. Some clones are missing from TCRdb's copy, which holds only in-frame ones; the method was immunoSEQ multiplex PCR. The sample has 190,000 or so clones; about four fifths are singletons. The sequencing sample was made of PBMCs. All receptors come from a man aged 45-60 years in good health and CMV-seronegative.

The chain employs TRBV6-1 and TRBJ2-2, with 7 bases lining up with TRBD1. V lost 8 bases and J lost 2; bases outside the gene matches: 5. The CDR3 is made up of 14 amino acids. In germline, CDR1 is MNHNS, CDR2 SASEGT. The DNA of the CDR3 is TGTGCCAGCCGACAGGGACCAAACACCGGGGAGCTGTTTTTT. Translating gives CASRQGPNTGELFF.

The chain has TRBV5-1 and TRBJ2-7; D is perhaps TRBD1 (6 bases). The J call may be wrong; the DNA end is better matched by TRBJ2-5. The CDR3 length is 14 residues. From germline, CDR1 is SGHRS and CDR2 YFSETQ. CDR3 in amino acids: CASSSRGAQETQYF. Written as DNA, the CDR3 is TGCGCCAGCAGTTCCAGGGGCGCCCAAGAGACCCAGTACTTC.

V and J are TRBV2 and TRBJ2-3; 7 bases agree with TRBD2. Germline CDR1 and CDR2: SNHLY and FYNNEI. The CDR3 contains 16 residues. The J segment lost 1 base and the V segment lost 3 bases, leaving 7 bases of the junction unmatched. The DNA for the CDR3 is TGTGCCAGCAGTGATCTGGGGGGGGGTCGCACAGATACGCAGTATTTT. Its protein is CASSDLGGGRTDTQYF.

The chain is built from TRBV11-2 and TRBJ1-1, with TRBD1 matching 7 bases. Germline V gene lookup returns CDR1 SGHAT and CDR2 FQNNGV. This CDR3 spans 15 amino acids. J was trimmed by 3 bases and V by 2 bases; bases with no gene match: 6. The CDR3: CASSLYDRVDTEAFF. The CDR3 region has the DNA TGTGCCAGCAGCTTATATGACAGGGTAGACACTGAAGCTTTCTTT.

This chain links TRBV11-2 with TRBJ2-1; 9 bases map to TRBD2. The junction had 7 bases not matched to a gene; V was cut back by 5 bases and J by 5 bases. Looked up from germline, CDR1 is SGHAT and CDR2 is FQNNGV. The CDR3 covers 15 residues. CDR3: CASSPRLAANNEQFF. The CDR3 DNA reads as TGTGCCAGCAGCCCCAGACTAGCGGCCAACAATGAGCAGTTCTTC.

The V call is TRBV28, the J call TRBJ2-3, with 13 bases that match TRBD2. CDR3 length equals 16 residues. Germline assignment: CDR1 MDHEN and CDR2 SYDVKM. V shed 8 bases and J 4 bases; nucleotides not matched to a gene: 9. CDR3 sequence reads: CASGLGLAGLADTQYF. For the CDR3, the DNA is TGTGCCAGCGGATTGGGACTAGCGGGATTAGCAGATACGCAGTATTTT.

The gene calls are TRBV7-2 and TRBJ2-3, with 10 positions matching TRBD2. The CDR3 sequence is 15 residues long. Trimming took 3 bases from V and 5 from J; bases not matched to a gene: 5. Germline V gene lookup returns CDR1 SGHTA and CDR2 FQGNSA. The CDR3 is CASSLDSGGEDTQYF. The CDR3 DNA follows: TGTGCCAGCAGCTTGGACAGCGGGGGGGAAGATACGCAGTATTTT.

The chain couples TRBV5-1 to TRBJ2-1; no firm D call. From germline, CDR1 is SGHRS and CDR2 YFSETQ. This CDR3 has 14 residues. The germline V and J ends were trimmed by 6 bases and 4 bases, with 14 bases remaining between them. CDR3 nucleotides: TGCGCCAGCAAAATGGCCGACGGGTACAATGAGCAGTTCTTC. Its translation: CASKMADGYNEQFF. Full variable domain (missing parts from reference TRBV5-1 and TRBJ2-1): KAGVTQTPRYLIKTRGQQVTLSCSPISGHRSVSWYQQTPGQGLQFLFEYFSETQRNKGNFPGRFSGRQFSNSRSEMNVSTLELGDSALYLCASKMADGYNEQFFGPGTRLTVL.

The V and J genes are TRBV7-2 and TRBJ2-3; D is undetermined. CDR1 is SGHTA and CDR2 is FQGNSA in the germline V gene. CDR3 length: 16 residues. Trimming left V 7 bases short and J 2 bases short, with 19 bases between. CDR3 sequence reads: CASTLGNRVPTDTQYF. For the CDR3, the DNA is TGTGCCAGCACCCTAGGCAACCGGGTACCCACAGATACGCAGTATTTT.

The rearrangement uses TRBV4-1 and TRBJ1-3; D may be TRBD1 (5 bases). This CDR3 comprises 15 residues. Germline V gene sequence: CDR1 MGHRA, CDR2 YSYEKL. The V end was cut by 0 bases, the J end by 2 bases, with 8 bases between. The CDR3 reads CASSQDRGTGNTIYF. DNA for the CDR3: TGCGCCAGCAGCCAAGATAGGGGAACTGGAAACACCATATATTTT.

The CDR3 loop reads CASSYTSGGPRQFF. In DNA, the CDR3 is TGTGCCAGCAGTTATACTAGCGGGGGCCCTCGGCAGTTCTTC. The chain carries TRBV6-5 and TRBJ2-1, with 11 nucleotides matching TRBD2. Germline CDR1 reads MNHEY; CDR2 reads SVGAGI. CDR3 length: 14 amino acids. V lost 3 bases, J lost 12 bases, and 7 bases stayed unmatched.

The chain recombines TRBV9 with TRBJ2-3; D might be TRBD2 (5 bases). V gave up 5 bases and J gave up 2 bases, with 9 bases separating them. This CDR3 is 13 amino acids long. Germline loops: CDR1 SGDLS, CDR2 YYNGEE. The CDR3 DNA is TGTGCCAGCAGTTCGGGGAACACAGATACGCAGTATTTT. Protein: CASSSGNTDTQYF.

CDR3 protein: CASSFGETQYF. DNA of the CDR3: TGTGCCAGCAGCTTCGGAGAGACCCAGTACTTC. The genes are TRBV5-6 and TRBJ2-5, with no clear D. Trimming removed 2 bases at V and 4 bases at J, with 3 bases between. CDR3 length: 11 residues. CDR1 and CDR2 from the germline V gene are SGHDT and YYEEEE. Supplemented by reference TRBV5-6 and TRBJ2-5, the full variable domain reads DAGVTQSPTHLIKTRGQQVTLRCSPKSGHDTVSWYQQALGQGPQFIFQYYEEEERQRGNFPDRFSGHQFPNYSSELNVNALLLGDSALYLCASSFGETQYFGPGTRLLVL.

The chain uses TRBV7-8 and TRBJ2-7, with TRBD2 matching 11 bases. This CDR3 has 17 residues. The J segment lost 5 bases and the V segment lost 1 base, leaving 10 bases of the junction unmatched. Looked up from germline, CDR1 is SGHVS and CDR2 is FQNEAQ. CDR3 sequence (DNA): TGTGCCAGCAGCTTAGGCGGACTAGCGGGTGGTCTGAACGAGCAGTACTTC. It translates to CASSLGGLAGGLNEQYF.

The J gene is TRBJ1-3, the V gene TRBV25-1; TRBD1 matches 7 bases. V lost 4 bases and J lost 4; bases outside the gene matches: 7. This CDR3 has 15 amino acids. Germline loops: CDR1 MGHDK, CDR2 SYGVNS. CDR3 amino acids: CASSARTGAGNTIYF. The CDR3 nucleotides read TGTGCCAGCAGTGCCCGGACAGGCGCAGGAAACACCATATATTTT.

The chain combines TRBV5-5 with TRBJ2-1; TRBD2 is a possible D gene (6 bases). There are 14 residues in the CDR3. Germline CDR1 reads SGHKS; CDR2 reads YYEKEE (reference sequence). The germline V and J ends were trimmed by 4 bases and 4 bases, with 12 bases remaining between them. DNA of the CDR3: TGTGCCAGCAGCCGGGGGACCCTTTACAATGAGCAGTTCTTC. Its translation is CASSRGTLYNEQFF.

The chain couples TRBV7-3 to TRBJ2-1, with 10 bases that match TRBD1. The CDR3 totals 16 residues. Unmatched junction bases numbered 12, after V lost 4 bases and J lost 9 bases. CDR1 SGHTA and CDR2 FQGTGA come from the germline V gene. CDR3 loop: CASSSQGQGVGGEQFF. The DNA of the CDR3 is TGTGCCAGCAGCTCCCAAGGACAGGGGGTGGGGGGTGAGCAGTTCTTC.

A word on this clone: A read error may produce the germline difference seen at one junction end. The chain couples TRBV27 to TRBJ2-7; D might be TRBD2 (6 bases). CDR1 is MNHEY and CDR2 is SMNVEV in the germline V gene (reference sequence). This CDR3 is 15 amino acids long. CDR3 DNA sequence: TGTGCCAGCAGCCTAACTAGCATTTTCTCCCACGAGCAGTACTTC. Its protein product is CASSLTSIFSHEQYF.

This clone appeared once. J is TRBJ1-5 and V is TRBV10-3; TRBD1 matches 8 bases. With V trimmed by 6 bases and J by 6 bases, 4 bases remained unmatched. Germline-derived CDR1 and CDR2 are ENHRY and SYGVKD. This CDR3 comprises 13 residues. CDR3 in amino acids: CAISPGGTQPQHF. In DNA form, the CDR3 reads TGTGCCATCAGCCCAGGGGGCACTCAGCCCCAGCATTTT.

The CDR3 here is CASSENWWGANEKLFF. The DNA of the CDR3 is TGTGCCAGCAGTGAAAATTGGTGGGGAGCTAATGAAAAACTGTTTTTT. The chain uses TRBV6-1 and TRBJ1-4; D is undetermined. Germline assignment: CDR1 MNHNS and CDR2 SASEGT. Trimming stripped 2 bases from V and 3 bases from J, with 13 bases between. The CDR3 covers 16 residues.

The genes are TRBV4-3 and TRBJ1-2; tentative D call: TRBD1 (6 bases). This CDR3 has 14 amino acids. Trimming removed 4 bases at V and 6 bases at J, with 15 bases between. The germline V gene encodes CDR1 LGHNA and CDR2 YSLEER. CDR3 sequence reads: CASSPQQGIDGYTF. The CDR3 DNA is TGCGCCAGCAGCCCACAACAGGGTATAGATGGCTACACCTTC.

The chain carries TRBV5-6 and TRBJ1-6; D is uncertain. Per the germline V gene, CDR1 is SGHDT and CDR2 is YYEEEE. V was trimmed by 6 bases and J by 10 bases, leaving 23 bases between them. The CDR3 totals 16 residues. In DNA form, the CDR3 reads TGTGCCAGCACCCTCTTGTCGCCGGGATTGAAATCACCCCTCCACTTT. Its translation: CASTLLSPGLKSPLHF.